This is a list of T cell receptor beta chains from one sample in a study of T-cell reconstitution after alpha-beta-depleted transplantation in children. TCRdb independently ran MiXCR on the PCR reads; one entry per CDR3 protein. The sample lists about 610,000 distinct CDR3 sequences; about 10% were seen once. The input for sequencing was PBMCs from the stem cell graft donor, taken from the stem cell graft. These receptors came from a human donor who donated a stem cell graft to a child with acute myeloid leukemia. The CDR3 runs from the conserved cysteine through the conserved F or W. The D gene is left open where the match is weak. Clone size is not always given. Where it is, it says once, few, many or a class for expanded clones.

>.|14|.|TRBJ2-1|TRBV25-1
CASSEEVASNEQFF
TGTGCCAGCAGTGAGGAAGTAGCCTCCAATGAGCAGTTCTTC
>.|17|.|TRBJ2-6|TRBV5-8
CASSLAVSSSGANVLTF
TGTGCCAGCAGCTTGGCGGTTTCCTCCTCTGGGGCCAACGTCCTGACTTTC
>.|14|.|TRBJ2-4|TRBV11-2
CASSSSTTGSLEYF
TGTGCCAGCAGCTCCTCTACGACAGGCTCCCTTGAGTACTTC
>TRBD2|16|few|TRBJ2-7|TRBV27
CASTRFGLAQSYEQYF
TGTGCCAGCACCCGATTTGGACTAGCCCAGTCTTACGAGCAGTACTTC
>TRBD2|15|many|TRBJ2-1|TRBV20-1
CSAREVTSGNNEQFF
TGCAGTGCTAGAGAGGTGACTAGCGGTAACAATGAGCAGTTCTTC
>.|13|few|TRBJ2-7|TRBV20-1
CSALPSLVYEQYF
TGCAGTGCTTTGCCTAGCCTCGTCTACGAGCAGTACTTC
>.|16|few|TRBJ2-7|TRBV20-1
CSAPSVWGIGSYEQYF
TGCAGTGCTCCCTCAGTGTGGGGGATCGGCTCCTACGAGCAGTACTTC
>TRBD2|14|many|TRBJ2-7|TRBV4-3
CASSHGTRSYEQYF
TGCGCCAGCAGCCACGGGACTAGGTCCTACGAGCAGTACTTC
>.|14|.|TRBJ1-5|TRBV4-3
CASSQDPLNQPQHF
TGCGCCAGCAGCCAAGATCCCTTGAATCAGCCCCAGCATTTT
>TRBD2|14|many|TRBJ2-2|TRBV29-1
CSVDRLAGGGELFF
TGCAGCGTTGACCGGCTGGCGGGAGGAGGGGAGCTGTTTTTT
>TRBD2|15|.|TRBJ2-3|TRBV25-1
CASSGTSGITDTQYF
TGTGCCAGCAGTGGGACTAGCGGGATAACAGATACGCAGTATTTT
>TRBD2|18|few|TRBJ2-4|TRBV29-1
CSVEVNTGLIVAKNIQYF
TGCAGCGTTGAGGTTAATACGGGACTAATCGTAGCCAAAAACATTCAGTACTTC
>.|12|.|TRBJ2-2|TRBV18
CASSPDPGELFF
TGTGCCAGCTCACCAGATCCCGGGGAGCTGTTTTTT
>.|18|.|TRBJ2-3|TRBV7-8
CASSPTFISQRLSDTQYF
TGTGCCAGCAGCCCCACCTTCATATCCCAGCGGCTCTCAGATACGCAGTATTTT
>TRBD1|14|.|TRBJ2-1|TRBV11-2
CASSLFGQGNEQFF
TGTGCCAGCAGCTTATTCGGACAGGGGAATGAGCAGTTCTTC
>.|15|many|TRBJ2-1|TRBV2
CASTLLAIGNNEQFF
TGTGCCAGCACCCTACTAGCCATCGGCAACAATGAGCAGTTCTTC
>.|16|many|TRBJ1-5|TRBV6-2/TRBV6-3
CASSYYPGINNQPQHF
TGTGCCAGCAGTTACTATCCCGGTATTAACAATCAGCCCCAGCATTTT
>.|12|few|TRBJ2-1|TRBV3-1
CASSPNGIQQFF
TGTGCCAGCAGCCCAAACGGGATACAGCAGTTCTTC
>.|14|few|TRBJ2-7|TRBV27
CASSFPGLTYEQYF
TGTGCCAGCAGTTTTCCGGGACTGACCTACGAGCAGTACTTC
>TRBD2|16|.|TRBJ2-3|TRBV4-3
CASSLSGVAGADTQYF
TGCGCCAGCAGCTTAAGCGGTGTAGCGGGAGCAGATACGCAGTATTTT
>TRBD1|14|many|TRBJ2-2|TRBV5-1
CASINRGFTGELFF
TGCGCCAGCATTAACAGGGGCTTCACCGGGGAGCTGTTTTTT
>.|16|.|TRBJ2-5|TRBV14
CASSRKQGTSEETQYF
TGTGCCAGCAGCCGGAAACAGGGGACTAGTGAAGAGACCCAGTACTTC
>TRBD2|16|.|TRBJ2-1|TRBV18
CASSPSVAGVNNEQFF
TGTGCCAGCTCACCAAGCGTAGCGGGAGTGAACAATGAGCAGTTCTTC
>.|13|many|TRBJ2-3|TRBV3-1
CASSQALGDTQYF
TGTGCCAGCAGCCAAGCCCTGGGAGATACGCAGTATTTT
>.|14|.|TRBJ1-4|TRBV12-3/TRBV12-4
CASSRGAGNEKLFF
TGTGCCAGCTCCCGCGGGGCGGGTAATGAAAAACTGTTTTTT
>TRBD2|16|many|TRBJ2-3|TRBV28
CASSSTSGRGGNTQYF
TGTGCCAGCAGCTCGACTAGCGGGAGAGGGGGAAATACGCAGTATTTT
>TRBD2|16|many|TRBJ2-3|TRBV20-1
CSAGGSGGSRTDTQYF
TGCAGTGCTGGGGGTAGCGGGGGGAGTAGGACAGATACGCAGTATTTT
>TRBD1|15|.|TRBJ2-3|TRBV29-1
CSVEETGQSTDTQYF
TGCAGCGTTGAAGAAACGGGACAGAGCACAGATACGCAGTATTTT
>.|13|.|TRBJ1-4|TRBV20-1
CSARVPSPEKLFF
TGCAGTGCTAGAGTGCCTTCGCCGGAAAAACTGTTTTTT
>TRBD2|16|few|TRBJ2-7|TRBV7-9
CASSSPGTSGSDEQYF
TGTGCCAGCAGCTCCCCCGGGACTAGCGGGAGTGACGAGCAGTACTTC
>.|13|few|TRBJ2-1|TRBV29-1
CSVASSRNNEQFF
TGCAGCGTTGCCTCCTCTAGAAACAATGAGCAGTTCTTC
>.|14|.|TRBJ2-1|TRBV5-5
CASSSQLLYNEQFF
TGTGCCAGCAGTTCACAGTTACTATACAATGAGCAGTTCTTC
>.|21|.|TRBJ2-3|TRBV5-1
CARSRSRWFSREAESADTQYF
TGCGCCAGAAGCCGCTCGCGGTGGTTCAGTCGGGAAGCGGAGAGCGCAGATACGCAGTATTTT
>.|13|few|TRBJ1-5|TRBV7-6
CASSLAGGQPQHF
TGTGCCAGCAGCTTAGCAGGAGGTCAGCCCCAGCATTTT
>.|15|few|TRBJ2-7|TRBV28
CASSAQGYPSYEQYF
TGTGCCAGCAGTGCACAGGGTTACCCCTCCTACGAGCAGTACTTC
>TRBD2|14|few|TRBJ2-1|TRBV7-2
CASSPGTSGSLQVF
TGTGCCAGCAGCCCCGGGACTAGCGGGAGCCTCCAAGTCTTC
>.|14|.|TRBJ2-3|TRBV29-1
CSVDSLGSTDTQYF
TGCAGCGTTGACAGCCTAGGGAGTACAGATACGCAGTATTTT
>.|14|few|TRBJ2-2|TRBV5-6
CASSQSGYTGELFF
TGTGCCAGCAGCCAATCAGGGTACACCGGGGAGCTGTTTTTT
>.|15|few|TRBJ1-6|TRBV12-3/TRBV12-4
CASSARGGNNSPLHF
TGTGCCAGCAGTGCTCGGGGGGGAAATAATTCACCCCTCCACTTT
>TRBD2|15|.|TRBJ2-7|TRBV2
CASSDLLAGGREQYF
TGTGCCAGCAGTGACCTACTAGCGGGAGGTCGCGAGCAGTACTTC
>TRBD2|13|.|TRBJ2-5|TRBV20-1
CSARISGRETQYF
TGCAGTGCTAGAATAAGCGGGAGAGAGACCCAGTACTTC
>.|10|.|TRBJ2-1|TRBV20-1
CSAPGLEQFF
TGCAGTGCCCCTGGTCTTGAGCAGTTCTTC
>.|18|.|TRBJ2-1|TRBV9
CASSVEALHYGGHNEQFF
TGTGCCAGCAGCGTAGAGGCTCTCCACTACGGGGGTCACAATGAGCAGTTCTTC
>.|11|many|TRBJ2-1|TRBV7-2
CASAEGHEQFF
TGTGCCAGCGCCGAAGGCCATGAGCAGTTCTTC
>.|15|many|TRBJ1-5|TRBV7-8
CASSFGRAERQPQHF
TGTGCCAGCAGCTTTGGTAGGGCGGAGCGGCAGCCCCAGCATTTT
>.|15|many|TRBJ1-1|TRBV10-3
CAISLSGTLNTEAFF
TGTGCCATCAGCCTCTCCGGGACACTCAACACTGAAGCTTTCTTT
>.|15|.|TRBJ1-5|TRBV6-4
CASSEMAGSNQPQHF
TGTGCCAGCAGTGAAATGGCAGGGTCAAATCAGCCCCAGCATTTT
>TRBD2|13|.|TRBJ2-1|TRBV20-1
CRGGRGGNNEQFF
TGCAGGGGTGGGAGGGGTGGCAACAATGAGCAGTTCTTC
>.|14|few|TRBJ1-1|TRBV6-2/TRBV6-3
CASSYGQAYTEAFF
TGTGCCAGCAGTTACGGGCAGGCGTACACTGAAGCTTTCTTT
>.|12|few|TRBJ1-2|TRBV25-1
CASSEGGVGYTF
TGTGCCAGCAGTGAGGGGGGCGTCGGGTACACCTTC
>TRBD1|15|.|TRBJ2-7|TRBV13
CASSITGVHSYEQYF
TGTGCCAGCAGCATTACAGGGGTCCACTCCTACGAGCAGTACTTC
>.|15|few|TRBJ2-1|TRBV7-8
CASSSARWGHNEQFF
TGTGCCAGCAGCTCGGCGCGGTGGGGGCACAATGAGCAGTTCTTC
>TRBD1|15|many|TRBJ2-2|TRBV7-9
CASSADRGGTGELFF
TGTGCCAGCAGCGCAGACAGGGGAGGCACCGGGGAGCTGTTTTTT
>TRBD2|17|.|TRBJ2-3|TRBV7-3
CASSLTSSGRRGDTQYF
TGTGCCAGCAGCTTAACGTCAAGCGGGAGAAGGGGAGATACGCAGTATTTT
>.|13|many|TRBJ2-3|TRBV29-1
CSAIRGDAYTQYF
TGCAGCGCCATAAGAGGTGATGCGTATACGCAGTATTTT